The T cell receptor (beta chain) described here comes from a study of identical twins. In TCRdb, the 5' RACE reads were re-called with MiXCR into one record per CDR3 protein. Among roughly 250,000 distinct CDR3 sequences, roughly 7% were seen once, and the ten largest hold 3% to 4.5%. Germline assignment: CDR1 MNHEY and CDR2 SVGAGI. V was pared by 0 bases and J by 6 bases, with 15 bases between. The CDR3 is made up of 16 amino acids. Healthy Caucasians were all of the donors. In regard to this clonotype: Antigen: not known.

Study-wide findings and caveats: Possibly, invariant MAIT and iNKT cells partly confounded zero-insertion analyses.

This sample was shared with a second study, whose subject was yellow fever vaccine responses in identical twins. That paper adds: Twins' vaccine T cell response reportedly seemed partly convergent, partly personalized.

V is TRBV6-5 and J is TRBJ1-5; D perhaps matches TRBD1 (5 bases). The TCR sequence derives from a woman younger than 30 in good health. The material sequenced was memory (CD45RO+) T cells sorted from blood. CDR3 nucleotides: TGTGCCAGCAGTTACTCGATACTCGGGGGTGGTCAGCCCCAGCATTTT. Translated, it gives CASSYSILGGGQPQHF.